The 26 T cell receptor beta chains reported below all come from one sample, sequenced in a study of shared clonotypes between healthy human individuals. Using immunoSEQ multiplex PCR, the repertoire was profiled, and TCRdb retains in-frame clones only, with some absent. The sample yields hundreds of thousands of clones, 98% seen once. The naive CD8 population came from CD45RO-negative cells selected for CCR7, without terminally differentiated effector memory CD45RA+ cells. Source material: naive CD8+ T cells sorted from blood. The receptors were sampled from a man aged 25-40 years in good health.

This clone was detected only once. The chain couples TRBV28 to TRBJ1-4, with D perhaps matching TRBD1 (5 bases). The CDR3 runs to 16 residues. The V and J ends lost 3 bases and 3 bases respectively, with 14 bases between them. Germline V CDR1 and CDR2: MDHEN, SYDVKM. The CDR3 loop reads CASSLGVGGANEKLFF. DNA for the CDR3: TGTGCCAGCAGTTTGGGTGTGGGGGGAGCTAATGAAAAACTGTTTTTT.

The chain combines TRBV11-2 with TRBJ2-1; D unresolved. Germline lookup yields CDR1 SGHAT and CDR2 FQNNGV. There are 16 residues in the CDR3. V gave up 3 bases and J gave up 4 bases, with 16 bases separating them. The CDR3 here is CASSFGLSPAYNEQFF. CDR3 coding DNA: TGTGCCAGCAGCTTCGGGCTATCCCCCGCATACAATGAGCAGTTCTTC.

This chain joins TRBV6-1 and TRBJ1-5; TRBD1 is a possible D gene (5 bases). The CDR3 is made up of 14 amino acids. Trimming took 2 bases from V and 5 from J, leaving 10 bases between them. Germline CDR1 and CDR2: MNHNS and SASEGT. This CDR3 reads CASSELPGHQPQHF. CDR3 in DNA: TGTGCCAGCAGTGAACTTCCAGGGCATCAGCCCCAGCATTTT.

The chain uses TRBV29-1 and TRBJ2-5; 9 bases are shared with TRBD2. V gave up 1 base and J gave up 2 bases; unmatched junction bases: 5. CDR1 and CDR2 (germline): SQVTM, ANQGSEA. The length of the CDR3 is 15 residues. CDR3 loop: CSVEVRLAGQETQYF. The CDR3 nucleotides are TGCAGCGTTGAAGTCAGGCTAGCGGGACAAGAGACCCAGTACTTC.

About this clone itself: Other DNA sequences in this sample translate to the same CDR3. The V gene is TRBV6-5, the J gene TRBJ2-7; no firm D call. The V gene's germline CDR1 is MNHEY and CDR2 SVGAGI. The CDR3 has 13 residues. Trimming took off 0 bases at V and 0 bases at J, with 3 bases between the two ends. As DNA, the CDR3 is TGTGCCAGCAGTTACTCCTCCTCCTACGAGCAGTACTTC. It is translated as CASSYSSSYEQYF.

J is TRBJ2-7 and V is TRBV5-6; 8 nucleotides agree with TRBD2. The junction had 2 bases not matched to a gene; V was cut back by 0 bases and J by 3 bases. Per the germline V gene, CDR1 is SGHDT and CDR2 is YYEEEE. The CDR3 contains 14 residues. CDR3 region: CASSLVAGGYEQYF. As DNA, the CDR3 is TGTGCCAGCAGCTTGGTCGCGGGAGGCTACGAGCAGTACTTC.

The DNA of the CDR3 is TGTGCCAGCAGTTTCGACAGAAACTATGGCTACACCTTC. Translated, it gives CASSFDRNYGYTF. V and J are TRBV28 and TRBJ1-2, with a weak D call TRBD1 (5 bases). The CDR3 is 13 residues long. V lost 3 bases, J lost 2 bases, and 7 bases lay in between. The germline CDR1 and CDR2 sequences are MDHEN and SYDVKM.

CDR3 bases: TGTGCCAGCGGGGACGGGACCGCTGAGCAGTTCTTC. Translation: CASGDGTAEQFF. The chain joins TRBV9 to TRBJ2-1, with D possibly called TRBD1 or TRBD2 (5 bases each). This CDR3 is 12 amino acids long. Germline-derived CDR1 and CDR2 are SGDLS and YYNGEE. V lost 7 bases, J lost 9 bases, and 14 bases lay in between.

The chain joins TRBV27 to TRBJ2-2; D is ambiguous. There are 13 residues in the CDR3. V lost 2 bases and J lost 4, with 5 bases in between. Germline loops: CDR1 MNHEY, CDR2 SMNVEV (reference sequence). CDR3 sequence reads: CASSLRSTGELFF. CDR3 in DNA: TGTGCCAGCAGTTTAAGAAGCACCGGGGAGCTGTTTTTT.

V usage is TRBV11-2 and J usage is TRBJ2-3, with 7 bases lining up with TRBD2. This CDR3 spans 17 amino acids. With V trimmed by 0 bases and J by 2 bases, 8 bases remained unmatched. Germline CDR1 and CDR2: SGHAT and FQNNGV. Here the CDR3 DNA reads TGTGCCAGCAGCTTAGATCCGACTAGCAGAGTCACAGATACGCAGTATTTT. This sequence encodes CASSLDPTSRVTDTQYF. Drawing the rest from reference TRBV11-2 and TRBJ2-3, the complete variable domain is EAGVAQSPRYKIIEKRQSVAFWCNPISGHATLYWYQQILGQGPKLLIQFQNNGVVDDSQLPKDRFSAERLKGVDSTLKIQPAKLEDSAVYLCASSLDPTSRVTDTQYFGPGTRLTVL.

This chain links TRBV27 with TRBJ2-2; D possibly corresponds to TRBD1 (6 bases). The CDR3 is 12 residues long. V was clipped by 6 bases and J by 4 bases, with 6 bases between them. CDR1 MNHEY and CDR2 SMNVEV come from the germline V gene (reference sequence). The CDR3 bases are TGTGCCAGCAGGGGGGCCACCGGGGAGCTGTTTTTT. Translation gives CASRGATGELFF.

J is TRBJ2-7 and V is TRBV6-1; 9 bases agree with TRBD2. The CDR3 has 17 amino acids. Trimming took 0 bases from V and 7 from J; bases not matched to a gene: 13. CDR1 is MNHNS, CDR2 SASEGT, per germline. The CDR3 sequence is CASSEALFAGGPGEQYF. CDR3 DNA: TGTGCCAGCAGTGAAGCGCTTTTTGCGGGAGGGCCAGGGGAGCAGTACTTC.

The chain couples TRBV7-9 to TRBJ2-7; 16 bases are a match to TRBD2. Germline CDR1 reads SEHNR; CDR2 reads FQNEAQ (reference sequence). Losses at the gene ends were 4 bases for V and 0 bases for J; bases not matched to a gene: 6. The CDR3 loop spans 18 amino acids. CDR3 residues: CASSSGTSGRAGSYEQYF. In DNA, the CDR3 is TGTGCCAGCAGCTCCGGGACTAGCGGGAGGGCCGGCTCCTACGAGCAGTACTTC.

The chain uses TRBV7-3 and TRBJ2-7; perhaps TRBD1 as D (6 bases). Looked up from germline, CDR1 is SGHTA and CDR2 is FQGTGA. The CDR3 has 13 residues. V lost 5 bases and J lost 1, with 9 bases in between. The CDR3 protein is CASSLDRSYEQYF. DNA for the CDR3: TGTGCCAGCAGCCTCGACAGGTCCTACGAGCAGTACTTC.

The chain links TRBV7-3 to TRBJ1-1; 8 bases map to TRBD1. Germline CDR1 reads SGHTA; CDR2 reads FQGTGA. This CDR3 is built from 13 residues. V trimming: 8 bases; J trimming: 4 bases; junction bases outside the gene matches: 6. This chain's CDR3 is CASQGAPGTEAFF. DNA of the CDR3: TGTGCCAGCCAGGGGGCACCGGGCACTGAAGCTTTCTTT.

Details on this clone: The sample holds other DNA sequences that translate to the same CDR3. CDR3 DNA: TGTGCCAGCAGTTACTCGGTGGACGAGCAGTTCTTC. This translates into CASSYSVDEQFF. This chain connects TRBV6-5 to TRBJ2-1; D gene ambiguous. The CDR3 covers 12 residues. V gave up 0 bases and J gave up 10 bases, with 7 bases separating them. The germline V gene encodes CDR1 MNHEY and CDR2 SVGAGI.

The rearrangement uses TRBV6-1 and TRBJ2-2, with D unclear. V lost 2 bases and J 7 bases, leaving 5 bases between the germline ends. This CDR3 has 12 residues. Germline lookup yields CDR1 MNHNS and CDR2 SASEGT. In DNA form, the CDR3 reads TGTGCCAGCAGTGAATCGGGCGGGGAGCTGTTTTTT. Amino acid sequence: CASSESGGELFF.

This clone was detected only once. This chain uses TRBV4-1 with TRBJ2-7; D uncertain. This CDR3 has 14 amino acids. Trimming shortened V by 1 base and J by 4 bases, and 11 bases separated the two germline ends. Germline V gives CDR1 MGHRA, CDR2 YSYEKL. The CDR3 bases are TGCGCCAGCAGCCAAGTTGAAGGGTTATACGAGCAGTACTTC. It translates to CASSQVEGLYEQYF.

The chain joins TRBV27 to TRBJ2-7; TRBD2 is a possible D gene (6 bases). The germline CDR1 and CDR2 sequences are MNHEY and SMNVEV (reference sequence). V dropped 5 bases and J dropped 5 bases, with 19 bases sitting between them. This CDR3 contains 15 residues. CDR3 in DNA: TGTGCCAGCAGTCCCCCAGGGCTAGCGTGGGACGAGCAGTACTTC. Amino acids: CASSPPGLAWDEQYF.

The chain has TRBV10-1 and TRBJ2-7; the D gene is possibly TRBD1 (5 bases). The DNA end favors TRBJ2-1, so the J call may be wrong. Germline lookup yields CDR1 WNHNN and CDR2 SYGVQD (reference sequence). The CDR3 spans 20 residues. The CDR3: CASSWGRLTGRLSSYNEQFF. CDR3 nucleotides: TGCGCCAGCAGTTGGGGCCGTCTGACTGGCCGTTTGAGCTCCTACAATGAGCAGTTCTTC.

The count of this clone is one. The V gene is TRBV7-3, the J gene TRBJ1-2, with a possible D match to TRBD1 (6 bases). Trimming shortened V by 1 base and J by 7 bases, and 22 bases separated the two germline ends. The CDR3 loop spans 17 amino acids. The germline V gene encodes CDR1 SGHTA and CDR2 FQGTGA. CDR3 DNA: TGTGCCAGCAGCTTAAGAGACGACTTTCGGGGGCACGGTGGCTACACCTTC. As protein: CASSLRDDFRGHGGYTF.

The CDR3 DNA reads TGTGCCAGCAGTTTATTTGGGGTGGGAAGGTTAGATGAGCAGTTCTTC. Its translation: CASSLFGVGRLDEQFF. The gene calls are TRBV27 and TRBJ2-1; no definite D call. The CDR3 covers 16 residues. Trimming removed 1 base from V and 8 bases from J, with 18 bases in between. The germline V gene encodes CDR1 MNHEY and CDR2 SMNVEV (reference sequence).

The chain combines TRBV19 with TRBJ2-7, with a weak D call TRBD1 (6 bases). Trimming cost V 6 bases and J 1 base, with 16 bases left between them. Germline CDR1 LNHDA, CDR2 SQIVND (reference sequence). This CDR3 is built from 15 residues. The CDR3 reads CASSPDSSQSYEQYF. The CDR3 coding sequence is TGTGCCAGTAGCCCGGACAGTTCGCAGTCCTACGAGCAGTACTTC.

CDR3 nucleotides: TGTGCCAGCAGTGACACAGGGTACGAGCAGTACTTC. It codes for CASSDTGYEQYF. V usage is TRBV28 and J usage is TRBJ2-7; tentatively, D is TRBD1 (6 bases). Germline CDR1 and CDR2: MDHEN and SYDVKM. The CDR3 sequence is 12 residues long. Trimming removed 5 bases at V and 4 bases at J, with 9 bases between.

This chain joins TRBV6-5 and TRBJ2-5, with D possibly matching TRBD2 (5 bases). The CDR3 is 12 residues long. The germline V gene encodes CDR1 MNHEY and CDR2 SVGAGI. V lost 6 bases, J lost 5 bases, and 10 bases lay in between. The CDR3 reads CASRERSETQYF. The DNA of the CDR3 is TGTGCCAGCAGGGAGCGGTCCGAGACCCAGTACTTC.

V is TRBV13 and J is TRBJ1-4; 8 nucleotides line up with TRBD1. V shed 2 bases and J 3 bases; nucleotides not matched to a gene: 8. Germline values: CDR1 PRHDT, CDR2 FYEKMQ (reference sequence). This CDR3 region has 17 residues. The CDR3 reads CASSLTSGGVANEKLFF. CDR3 DNA: TGTGCCAGCAGCTTAACGTCAGGGGGCGTAGCTAATGAAAAACTGTTTTTT.